This T cell receptor beta chain was captured by sequencing in a study of blood T cell repertoires in COVID-19. Study summary: Samples of COVID-19 (acute and convalescent) were obtained from the United States, Italy and Spain.

The data were produced by immunoSEQ multiplex PCR, yet TCRdb's version contains in-frame clones alone and is incomplete. The data hold about 170,000 clones, with 65% to 85% observed a single time. Material for sequencing was peripheral blood. The sequence derives from a man in his 70s with active or convalescent COVID-19.

In DNA, the CDR3 is TGCGCCAGCAGCTTGGACGGGGGAAGCACCGGGGAGCTGTTTTTT. Its protein product is CASSLDGGSTGELFF. The chain uses TRBV5-1 and TRBJ2-2, with D perhaps matching TRBD2 (6 bases). Germline V CDR1 and CDR2: SGHRS, YFSETQ. V lost 0 bases, J lost 4 bases, and 10 bases lay in between. This CDR3 has 15 amino acids.